This T cell receptor beta chain was recorded in a study of T-cell memory formation after mild COVID-19 (dated by TCRdb to the early 2020s). Context from the whole study: Most TCR sequence clusters were specific to one of the two donors. Longitudinal TCRalpha and TCRbeta repertoire sequencing tracked T-cell clones expanding and contracting after mild COVID-19 in a couple of donors. Two young, previously healthy adult volunteers, one female and one male, were included in the cohort.

PBMCs were isolated by Ficoll-Paque density gradient centrifugation. The CDR3 goes from the cysteine to the valine over 13 residues. Only the CDR3 DNA is retained, 39 bases long and in frame from the first base. V is clipped by 2 bases and J by 0 bases, and the sequence between their germline boundaries is 5 bases long. According to the germline V gene, CDR1 reads KGHSH and CDR2 reads LQKENI. TCRdb names Illumina NovaSeq 6000 as the instrument used. cDNA libraries for TCRalpha and TCRbeta were prepared by 5'RACE using constant-segment primers, with sample barcodes and unique molecular identifiers added. Trizol reagent was used to extract RNA from every sample. Library amplification was performed in two PCR steps, and a second sample barcode and Illumina TruSeq adapters were introduced in the second step. The libraries were sequenced on an Illumina NovaSeq using 2 x 150 bp paired-end reads. The paper's processing steps were these. Demultiplexing of reads and collapsing into UMI-guided consensus sequences were performed with migec v1.2.7. Using mixcr v2.1.11, UMI consensuses were aligned to TRA and TRB V and J templates and then assembled into clonotypes. Expanded or contracted clonotypes were those called significant by both edgeR and NoisET, with noise models trained on biological replicates. For edgeR calls, the cutoffs were a false discovery rate-adjusted p below 0.01 and a log2 fold-change threshold of 1. As an exploratory analysis of dynamics, max-normalized trajectories of the 1000 most abundant clonotypes were examined by PCA with hierarchical clustering. Each responding clone was given a CD4 or CD8 phenotype based on the CD4+ and CD8+ repertoires, which had been sequenced separately. TCRdb passed the public sequencing reads through fastp at Q25 and MiXCR, retaining productive beta sequences. Records with the same CDR3 protein are collapsed into one entry carrying the most frequent genes and DNA. These V and J calls originate from TCRdb's pipeline instead of the authors' own analysis. Across this sample there are around 310,000 distinct CDR3 sequences, with about a sixth seen only once. The leading ten clones occupy 20% to 25% of the sample.

Worth noting for this clonotype: What this receptor recognizes is not known. The sample holds no much larger clone one base away, and base qualities are not on file.

Overall results and qualifications from the work: Contracting CD4+ clones turned up mainly in the CM and EM memory subsets, whereas EMRA was where CD8+ clones were enriched. The detection of some responding clones in pre-infection memory suggests that pre-existing cross-reactive memory T cells joined the SARS-CoV-2 response. Whether the second-wave clones peaking on day 37 were SARS-CoV-2 specific was not confirmed. Clones that contracted from day 15 to 85 showed balanced CD4/CD8 phenotypes, whereas a second wave of clones that expanded from day 15 to 37 leaned towards CD4+. The study covered only two mild cases, and larger cohorts including severe cases with pre-infection samples were considered necessary.

The TCR was taken from a man aged 18 to 30 who had mild COVID-19 (a few samples of this study predate the infection). The sample titles of this study are shuffled in the database, so cell type and time point are left out; the donor was told from shared clones. Sequencing was performed on PBMCs or a T cell subset sorted from them (not recorded which). The sequence is built from TRBV18 and TRBJ2-7; TRBD1 is possibly the D segment (5 matching bases). The bases read TGTGCCAGCTCACCAGGGGCCTCCTACGAGCAGTACGTC. Its protein product is CASSPGASYEQYV.